The 15 T cell receptor beta chains below were found in one sample sequenced in a study of T cells after yellow fever vaccination. TCRdb passed the 5' RACE reads through MiXCR, listing each CDR3 protein once. The data contain 620,000 or so distinct CDR3 sequences, about a sixth of them singletons. Sequencing was performed on PBMCs, taken about 5 days after the first yellow fever vaccination. The receptors originated from a man younger than 35 who received the YFV17D yellow fever vaccine.

This clonotype was seen a few times. V is TRBV28 and J is TRBJ2-7, with 7 positions matching TRBD1. From germline, CDR1 is MDHEN and CDR2 SYDVKM. V dropped 4 bases and J dropped 3; count of bases not matched to a gene: 6. The CDR3 spans 14 residues. The CDR3 reads CASSSLDRSYEQYV. CDR3 sequence (DNA): TGTGCCAGCAGTTCCCTGGACAGGAGCTACGAGCAGTACGTC.

The V gene is TRBV5-1, the J gene TRBJ1-2, with 11 nucleotides matching TRBD1. Germline V gives CDR1 SGHRS, CDR2 YFSETQ. V shed 4 bases, J shed 5 bases, and the junction held 7 bases outside the gene matches. CDR3 size: 15 residues. The CDR3 DNA follows: TGCGCCAGCAGCAAGGGACAGGGGGAAAGTTATGGCTACACCTTC. This encodes CASSKGQGESYGYTF.

The V call is TRBV5-5, the J call TRBJ2-7; no clear D gene. V was shortened by 2 bases and J by 1 base, with 10 bases between the two germline ends. Germline assignment: CDR1 SGHKS and CDR2 YYEKEE (reference sequence). The length of the CDR3 is 14 residues. The CDR3 reads CASSLNWYSYEQYV. Written as DNA, the CDR3 is TGTGCCAGCAGCTTAAACTGGTATTCCTACGAGCAGTACGTC.

This clonotype was observed a few times. V usage is TRBV6-5 and J usage is TRBJ1-2; possible D gene TRBD1, 5 bases. Germline values: CDR1 MNHEY, CDR2 SVGAGI. V lost 4 bases and J 4 bases, leaving 13 bases between the germline ends. The CDR3 runs to 14 residues. The CDR3 reads CASSLEGPTYGYTF. In DNA form, the CDR3 reads TGTGCCAGCAGTTTGGAGGGGCCGACCTATGGCTACACCTTC.

This clonotype was detected only a few times. The rearrangement uses TRBV4-2 and TRBJ2-3, with 7 bases that match TRBD2. V was clipped by 3 bases and J by 5 bases; unmatched bases: 11. This CDR3 comprises 16 residues. CDR1 LGHNA and CDR2 YNFKEQ come from the germline V gene. The CDR3 spells CASSHLSGLMGDTQYF. As DNA, the CDR3 is TGTGCCAGCAGCCATCTTTCGGGACTAATGGGAGATACGCAGTATTTT.

The chain uses TRBV5-1 and TRBJ1-1, with D possibly being TRBD1 (5 bases). This CDR3 comprises 15 residues. Germline V gene lookup returns CDR1 SGHRS and CDR2 YFSETQ. The V end lost 0 bases, the J end lost 2 bases, and 11 bases lay between the germline ends. CDR3 bases: TGCGCCAGCAGCTTGGCTCGACAGCCTAACACTGAAGCTTTCTTT. Its translation is CASSLARQPNTEAFF.

The rearrangement joins TRBV6-1 to TRBJ1-2, with a tentative D call TRBD1 (5 bases). This CDR3 is built from 14 residues. Germline values: CDR1 MNHNS, CDR2 SASEGT. Trimming removed 4 bases at V and 1 base at J, with 10 bases between. The CDR3 here is CASSALTVNYGYTF. As DNA, the CDR3 is TGTGCCAGCAGTGCCCTGACAGTTAACTATGGCTACACCTTC.

This sequence joins TRBV7-6 and TRBJ2-3; no clear D. The germline V gene has CDR1 SGHVS and CDR2 FNYEAQ. The CDR3 covers 14 residues. Trimming cost V 4 bases and J 0 bases, with 8 bases left between them. CDR3: CASSWGRSTDTQYF. CDR3 in DNA: TGTGCCAGCAGCTGGGGTCGGAGCACAGATACGCAGTATTTT.

The genes are TRBV12-3 or TRBV12-4 and TRBJ2-2; TRBD1 is a possible D gene (6 bases). Between the trimmed V and J ends, which lost 6 bases and 2 bases, there was a span of 19 bases. The CDR3 extends over 17 amino acids. CDR3 sequence reads: CASRARFEGVNTGELFF. The CDR3 nucleotides are TGTGCCAGCAGGGCCCGTTTCGAGGGGGTAAACACCGGGGAGCTGTTTTTT.

V is TRBV4-1 and J is TRBJ1-2, with TRBD1 identical over 12 bases. In germline, CDR1 is MGHRA, CDR2 YSYEKL. V trimming: 3 bases; J trimming: 7 bases; junction bases outside the gene matches: 12. This CDR3 is built from 17 residues. The CDR3 sequence: CASSQLVLGQGAGGYTF. The CDR3, as DNA: TGCGCCAGCAGCCAGTTGGTGTTGGGACAGGGGGCTGGTGGCTACACCTTC.

The table lists this clonotype with a few counts. J is TRBJ2-1 and V is TRBV5-1, with TRBD2 matching 9 bases. After removal of 1 base from V and 3 bases from J, the junction contained 5 bases not matched to a gene. The CDR3 totals 16 residues. Germline values: CDR1 SGHRS, CDR2 YFSETQ. CDR3 nucleotide sequence: TGCGCCAGCAGCTTGAGACTAGCGGTGATCTACAATGAGCAGTTCTTC. It translates to CASSLRLAVIYNEQFF.

The chain carries TRBV7-8 and TRBJ2-1; D might be TRBD1 or TRBD2, each matching 5 bases. V lost 5 bases, J lost 2 bases, and 13 bases lay in between. This CDR3 comprises 15 residues. CDR1 SGHVS and CDR2 FQNEAQ come from the germline V gene. DNA for the CDR3: TGTGCCAGCAGCAAAGTCGGGGCCACCTACAATGAGCAGTTCTTC. Its translation: CASSKVGATYNEQFF.

There are many counts of this clonotype. This chain uses TRBV6-2 or TRBV6-3 with TRBJ1-2; D not certain. CDR1 and CDR2 from the germline V gene are MNHEY and SVGEGT. The CDR3 contains 13 residues. Trimming pared 8 bases from V and 0 bases from J, leaving 10 bases between. The CDR3 protein is CASWTLANYGYTF. CDR3 bases: TGTGCCAGCTGGACGCTAGCTAACTATGGCTACACCTTC.

V gene TRBV7-9 combines with J gene TRBJ1-1; TRBD1 is a possible D gene (5 bases). Germline loops: CDR1 SEHNR, CDR2 FQNEAQ (reference sequence). Trimming cost V 3 bases and J 0 bases, with 11 bases left between them. The CDR3 is 15 amino acids. CDR3 in amino acids: CASSFVGTVNTEAFF. The CDR3 DNA reads as TGTGCCAGCAGCTTTGTGGGGACGGTGAACACTGAAGCTTTCTTT.

This chain links TRBV5-1 with TRBJ2-3; 8 positions match TRBD1. The CDR3 length is 14 residues. The junction had 8 bases not matched to a gene; V was cut back by 9 bases and J by 2 bases. The germline CDR1 and CDR2 sequences are SGHRS and YFSETQ. The CDR3 here is CATTTGAPTDTQYF. In DNA form, the CDR3 reads TGCGCCACTACGACAGGGGCCCCCACAGATACGCAGTATTTT. The entire variable domain, with the rest obtained from reference TRBV5-1 and TRBJ2-3, is as follows: KAGVTQTPRYLIKTRGQQVTLSCSPISGHRSVSWYQQTPGQGLQFLFEYFSETQRNKGNFPGRFSGRQFSNSRSEMNVSTLELGDSALYLCATTTGAPTDTQYFGPGTRLTVL.